This record concerns one T cell receptor beta chain sequence. What it binds is unknown. The PCR was carried out with 60 Vbeta primers and 13 Jbeta primers. TCRdb's table, derived via immunoSEQ multiplex PCR, lists solely in-frame clones and lacks some. The table records about 190,000 clones, just under 75% of them present only once. The CDR3 runs to 13 residues. Germline V gene data show CDR1 as MNHEY and CDR2 as SVGAGI. This sample was taken from a study of cytomegalovirus exposure and HLA in healthy donors. Study-wide points: An observed cluster of highly shared sequence variants was recorded as a likely sequencing artifact. Three chains tied to CMV proved CMV antigen-specific in vitro. Later analysis placed DRB1 highest and HLA-C lowest in TCR association rates, which differed by HLA locus. A prior analysis recorded that most TCR beta V segments were productive about 87% or about 30% of the time.

The chain employs TRBV6-5 and TRBJ2-5; possibly TRBD1 for D (5 bases). The DNA end lines up better with TRBJ2-7; the J call may be wrong. What was sequenced was PBMCs. The clonotype comes from a man aged 25-45 years in good health and CMV-seropositive. CDR3 sequence reads: CASSMTVAYEQYF. The CDR3 DNA sequence: TGTGCCAGCAGTATGACAGTGGCCTACGAGCAGTACTTC.